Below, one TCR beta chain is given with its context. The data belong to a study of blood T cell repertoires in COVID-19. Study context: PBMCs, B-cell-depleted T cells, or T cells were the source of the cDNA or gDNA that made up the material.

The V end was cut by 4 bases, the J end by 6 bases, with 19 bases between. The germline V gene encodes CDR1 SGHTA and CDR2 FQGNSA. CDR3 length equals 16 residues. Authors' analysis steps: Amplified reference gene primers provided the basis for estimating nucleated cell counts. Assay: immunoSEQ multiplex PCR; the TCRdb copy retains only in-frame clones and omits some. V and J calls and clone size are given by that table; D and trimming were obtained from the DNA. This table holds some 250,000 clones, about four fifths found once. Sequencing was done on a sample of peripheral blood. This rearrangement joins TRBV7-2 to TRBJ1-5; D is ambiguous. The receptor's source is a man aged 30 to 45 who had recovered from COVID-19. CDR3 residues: CASSSIGGAFVQPQHF. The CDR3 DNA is TGTGCCAGCAGCTCGATAGGAGGAGCCTTCGTTCAGCCCCAGCATTTT.